The entry below gives a single TCR beta chain sequence along with its context. The identical CDR3 is also encoded by other nucleotide sequences in the sample. These data come from a study of blood T cell repertoires in COVID-19. Seattle patient enrollment occurred during active infection, with longitudinal follow-up thereafter. Authors' analysis steps: Reference gene primer amplification yielded estimated nucleated cell counts. Assay: immunoSEQ multiplex PCR; the TCRdb copy retains only in-frame clones and omits some. Clonal size and the V and J genes are those of that table, whereas D and trimming came from the DNA. Of some 200,000 clones in the sample, about 84% were seen once. The sequencing input was peripheral blood. The clonotype comes from a woman aged 80 or older with COVID-19, enrolled during active disease.

The CDR3 sequence is CASSLRGGDTQYF. In nucleotides, the CDR3 is TGTGCCAGCAGCCTCCGGGGGGGGGATACGCAGTATTTT. The rearrangement uses TRBV3-1 (or the pseudogene TRBV3-2) and TRBJ2-3, with 8 bases fitting TRBD2. The CDR3 contains 13 residues. V shed 4 bases, J shed 6 bases, and the junction held 3 bases outside the gene matches. CDR1 is LGHDT, CDR2 YNNKEL, per germline (reference sequence).